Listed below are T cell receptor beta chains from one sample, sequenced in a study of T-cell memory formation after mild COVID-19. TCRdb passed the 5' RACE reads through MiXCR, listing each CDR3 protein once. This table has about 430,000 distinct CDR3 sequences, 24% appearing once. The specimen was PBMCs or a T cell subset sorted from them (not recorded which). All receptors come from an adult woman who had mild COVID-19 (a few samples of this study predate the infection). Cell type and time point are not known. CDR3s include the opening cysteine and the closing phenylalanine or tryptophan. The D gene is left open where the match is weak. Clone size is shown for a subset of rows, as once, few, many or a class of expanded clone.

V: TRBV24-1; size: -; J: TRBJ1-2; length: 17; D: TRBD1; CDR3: CATASGQGLELGYGYTF; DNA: TGTGCCACAGCCTCGGGACAGGGCTTAGAACTAGGCTATGGCTACACCTTC
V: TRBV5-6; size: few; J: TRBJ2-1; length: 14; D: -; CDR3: CASSLGTGSNEQFF; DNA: TGTGCCAGCAGCTTGGGAACAGGGAGCAATGAGCAGTTCTTC
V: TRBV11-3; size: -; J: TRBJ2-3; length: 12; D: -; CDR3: CASSTHADTQYF; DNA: TGTGCCAGCAGCACCCACGCAGATACGCAGTATTTT
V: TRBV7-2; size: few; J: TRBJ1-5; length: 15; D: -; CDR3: CASTSGGGYNQPQHF; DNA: TGTGCCAGCACCTCCGGTGGGGGTTATAATCAGCCCCAGCATTTT
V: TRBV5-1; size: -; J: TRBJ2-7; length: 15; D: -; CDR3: CASSLGQVTNYEQYF; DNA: TGCGCCAGCAGCTTGGGGCAGGTGACCAACTACGAGCAGTACTTC
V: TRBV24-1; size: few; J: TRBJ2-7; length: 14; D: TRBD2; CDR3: CATSGSGGTYEQYF; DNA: TGTGCCACCAGTGGGAGCGGGGGCACCTACGAGCAGTACTTC
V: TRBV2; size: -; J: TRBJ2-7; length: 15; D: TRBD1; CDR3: CASSFRDSRAYEQYF; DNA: TGTGCCAGCAGTTTCCGGGACAGCCGAGCCTACGAGCAGTACTTC
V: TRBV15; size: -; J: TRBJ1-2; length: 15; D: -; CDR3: CATSRDRDTNYGYTF; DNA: TGTGCCACCAGCAGAGACAGGGATACTAACTATGGCTACACCTTC
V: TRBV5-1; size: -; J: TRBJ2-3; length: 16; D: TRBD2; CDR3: CASRRTTSGGTDTQYF; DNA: TGCGCCAGCAGGCGCACCACTAGCGGGGGCACAGATACGCAGTATTTT
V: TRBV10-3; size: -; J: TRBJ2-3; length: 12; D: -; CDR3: CAISGGTDTQYF; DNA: TGTGCCATCAGTGGGGGGACAGATACGCAGTATTTT
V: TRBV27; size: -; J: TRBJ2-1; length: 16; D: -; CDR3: CASRPRPGQAYNEQFF; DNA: TGTGCCAGCAGACCACGTCCGGGACAAGCCTACAATGAGCAGTTCTTC
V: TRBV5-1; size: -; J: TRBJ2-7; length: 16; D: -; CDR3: CASSLAGGTGQYEQYF; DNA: TGCGCCAGCAGCTTGGCCGGGGGAACGGGTCAATACGAGCAGTACTTC
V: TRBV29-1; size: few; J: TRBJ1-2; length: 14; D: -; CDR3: CSVEGVRLTVGYTF; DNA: TGCAGCGTTGAGGGGGTGAGGTTGACTGTTGGCTACACCTTC
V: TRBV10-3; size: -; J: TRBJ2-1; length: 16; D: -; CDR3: CAISRASDSSYNEQFF; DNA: TGTGCCATCAGTCGTGCTAGCGACAGCTCCTACAATGAGCAGTTCTTC
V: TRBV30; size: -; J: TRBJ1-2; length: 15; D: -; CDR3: CAWSIFPGTANGYTF; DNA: TGTGCCTGGAGTATATTTCCCGGGACGGCAAATGGCTACACCTTC
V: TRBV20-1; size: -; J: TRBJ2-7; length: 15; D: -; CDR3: CSARDYRTRAYEQYF; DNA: TGCAGTGCTAGAGATTACAGGACAAGGGCCTACGAGCAGTACTTC
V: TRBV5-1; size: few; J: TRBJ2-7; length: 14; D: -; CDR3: CASSHRSRLGEQYF; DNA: TGCGCCAGCAGCCACCGCTCCCGGTTGGGCGAGCAGTACTTC
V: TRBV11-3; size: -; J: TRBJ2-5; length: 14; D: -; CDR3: CASSQQIGQETQYF; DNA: TGTGCCAGCAGCCAACAGATAGGGCAAGAGACCCAGTACTTC
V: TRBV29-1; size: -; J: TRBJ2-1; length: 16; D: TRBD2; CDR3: CSVVPWEGLGRPEQFF; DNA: TGCAGCGTTGTACCCTGGGAGGGGTTAGGCCGCCCTGAGCAGTTCTTC
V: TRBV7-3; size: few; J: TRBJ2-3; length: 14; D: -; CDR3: CASSFRTGTDTQYF; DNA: TGTGCCAGCAGCTTTCGGACGGGCACAGATACGCAGTATTTT
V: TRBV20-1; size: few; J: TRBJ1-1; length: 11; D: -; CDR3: CSGWENTEAFF; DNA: TGCAGTGGTTGGGAGAACACTGAAGCTTTCTTT
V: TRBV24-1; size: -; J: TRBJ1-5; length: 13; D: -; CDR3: CATSGQVNQPQHF; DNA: TGTGCCACCAGTGGACAGGTGAATCAGCCCCAGCATTTT
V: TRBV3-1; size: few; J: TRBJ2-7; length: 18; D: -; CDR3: CASSQGGTGRLSSYEQYF; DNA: TGTGCCAGCAGCCAAGGGGGAACGGGCAGGTTAAGCTCCTACGAGCAGTACTTC
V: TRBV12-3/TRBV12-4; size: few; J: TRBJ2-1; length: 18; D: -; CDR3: CASLRGQILAAVYNEQFF; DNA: TGTGCCAGCCTACGGGGACAGATACTAGCAGCCGTTTACAATGAGCAGTTCTTC
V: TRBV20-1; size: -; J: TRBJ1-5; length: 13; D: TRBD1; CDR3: CSAGGVSNQPQHF; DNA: TGCAGCGCAGGGGGGGTTAGCAATCAGCCCCAGCATTTT
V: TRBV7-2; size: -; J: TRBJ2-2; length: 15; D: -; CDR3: CASSLVSRGTGELFF; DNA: TGTGCCAGCAGCTTAGTTTCGAGGGGGACCGGGGAGCTGTTTTTT
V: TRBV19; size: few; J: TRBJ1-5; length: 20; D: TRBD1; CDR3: CASSMTSGTGRVVSNQPQHF; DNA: TGTGCCAGTAGTATGACCTCCGGGACAGGGAGGGTTGTGAGCAATCAGCCCCAGCATTTT
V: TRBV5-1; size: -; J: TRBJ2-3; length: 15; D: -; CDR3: CASSRGPTSTDTQYF; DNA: TGCGCCAGCAGCCGGGGACCCACTAGCACAGATACGCAGTATTTT
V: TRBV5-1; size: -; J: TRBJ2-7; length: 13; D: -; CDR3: CASSLDGGYEQYF; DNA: TGCGCCAGCAGCTTGGACGGGGGTTACGAGCAGTACTTC